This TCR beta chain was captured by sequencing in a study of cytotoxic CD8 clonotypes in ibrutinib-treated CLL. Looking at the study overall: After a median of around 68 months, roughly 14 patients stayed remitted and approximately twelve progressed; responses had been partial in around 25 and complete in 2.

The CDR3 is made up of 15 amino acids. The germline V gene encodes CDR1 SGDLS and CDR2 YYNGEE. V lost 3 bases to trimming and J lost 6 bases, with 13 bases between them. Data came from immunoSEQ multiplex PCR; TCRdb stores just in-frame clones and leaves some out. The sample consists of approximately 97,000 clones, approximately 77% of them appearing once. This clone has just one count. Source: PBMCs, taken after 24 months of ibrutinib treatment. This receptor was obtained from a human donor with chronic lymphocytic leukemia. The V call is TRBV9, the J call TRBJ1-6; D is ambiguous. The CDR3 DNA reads TGTGCCAGCAGCGCCTCTCGGGGATCTAATTCACCCCTCCACTTT. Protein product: CASSASRGSNSPLHF.